The 18 T cell receptor beta chains below come from one sample, sequenced in a study of somatic mutations in cytotoxic T cells in rheumatoid arthritis. Measured with immunoSEQ multiplex PCR; TCRdb has only the in-frame clones, and not every one. The sample includes 6,000 to 8,500 clones, approximately 72% of them seen just once. Input material: CD8+ T cells sorted from blood. The source is a woman aged 55 to 70 in good health.

The genes are TRBV5-6 and TRBJ1-2; D not resolved. CDR1 is SGHDT and CDR2 is YYEEEE in the germline V gene. CDR3 length: 13 residues. Trimming took 4 bases from V and 0 from J, leaving 7 bases between them. Written as DNA, the CDR3 is TGTGCCAGCAGCCCGGGTGCTAACTATGGCTACACCTTC. Translation gives CASSPGANYGYTF. Based on the CDR3 plus reference TRBV5-6 and TRBJ1-2, the full variable domain is DAGVTQSPTHLIKTRGQQVTLRCSPKSGHDTVSWYQQALGQGPQFIFQYYEEEERQRGNFPDRFSGHQFPNYSSELNVNALLLGDSALYLCASSPGANYGYTFGSGTRLTVV.

The chain combines TRBV6-1 with TRBJ2-1; D might be TRBD2 (5 bases). CDR3 size: 13 residues. Germline CDR1 MNHNS, CDR2 SASEGT. Trimming left V 3 bases short and J 6 bases short, with 9 bases between. CDR3 DNA: TGTGCCAGCAGTGACCCTACTAGCAATGAGCAGTTCTTC. Amino acid sequence: CASSDPTSNEQFF.

This chain uses TRBV28 with TRBJ2-5; 8 nucleotides agree with TRBD1. Germline CDR1 reads MDHEN; CDR2 reads SYDVKM. V shed 2 bases and J 10 bases; nucleotides not matched to a gene: 21. The CDR3 consists of 18 residues. CDR3 sequence reads: CASSLPPAGGVEWDVQYF. Here the CDR3 DNA reads TGTGCCAGCAGTTTACCCCCGGCAGGGGGCGTTGAGTGGGACGTCCAGTACTTC.

J is TRBJ2-1 and V is TRBV9; D perhaps matches TRBD1 (6 bases). With 4 bases removed from V and 8 bases from J, the gap between germline ends came to 16 bases. CDR3 length equals 14 residues. Germline V gives CDR1 SGDLS, CDR2 YYNGEE. CDR3 DNA sequence: TGTGCCAGCAGCCCAACACAGGGTCTCGATGAGCAGTTCTTC. As protein: CASSPTQGLDEQFF.

V usage is TRBV6-5 and J usage is TRBJ1-1; 7 positions agree with TRBD1. The germline V gene encodes CDR1 MNHEY and CDR2 SVGAGI. This CDR3 is built from 14 residues. The V segment lost 6 bases and the J segment 3 bases; nucleotides outside the gene matches: 7. The CDR3 DNA sequence: TGTGCCAGCAGCTCCCGGACAGGTTACACTGAAGCTTTCTTT. Protein sequence: CASSSRTGYTEAFF.

The chain joins TRBV5-5 to TRBJ2-7; D not certain. The CDR3 totals 12 residues. V was shortened by 4 bases and J by 6 bases, with 11 bases between the two germline ends. Per the germline V gene, CDR1 is SGHKS and CDR2 is YYEKEE (reference sequence). The CDR3 loop is CASSGGLGEQYF. CDR3 DNA sequence: TGTGCCAGCAGCGGCGGCCTCGGCGAGCAGTACTTC.

The rearrangement joins TRBV9 to TRBJ2-1; D is perhaps TRBD2 (5 bases). The CDR3 extends over 14 amino acids. The germline gives CDR1 SGDLS, CDR2 YYNGEE. The V and J ends lost 0 bases and 8 bases respectively, with 12 bases between them. CDR3 region: CASSVGTRTHEQFF. In DNA, the CDR3 is TGTGCCAGCAGCGTAGGAACTAGAACCCATGAGCAGTTCTTC.

The sample holds a few counts of this clone. The gene calls are TRBV6-1 and TRBJ1-4, with 8 bases matching TRBD1. This CDR3 is 15 amino acids long. Germline V gene lookup returns CDR1 MNHNS and CDR2 SASEGT. V was pared by 1 base and J by 6 bases, with 4 bases of the junction left unmatched. DNA for the CDR3: TGTGCCAGCAGTGAAGGGACAGGGTTTTATGAAAAACTGTTTTTT. It encodes CASSEGTGFYEKLFF.

This clone was counted once. The V gene is TRBV9, the J gene TRBJ2-1; no definite D call. This CDR3 is 15 amino acids long. Germline CDR1 reads SGDLS; CDR2 reads YYNGEE. Trimming removed 0 bases at V and 0 bases at J, with 7 bases between. The CDR3 spells CASSVGPLSYNEQFF. The DNA of the CDR3 is TGTGCCAGCAGCGTAGGTCCACTCTCCTACAATGAGCAGTTCTTC.

The chain employs TRBV27 and TRBJ2-7, with D perhaps TRBD1 (5 bases). The CDR3 loop spans 14 amino acids. Trimming took off 5 bases at V and 2 bases at J, with 13 bases between the two ends. Per germline, CDR1 MNHEY and CDR2 SMNVEV (reference sequence). In DNA form, the CDR3 reads TGTGCCAGCAGTACTTCAGGGTCAACCTACGAGCAGTACTTC. As protein: CASSTSGSTYEQYF.

J is TRBJ2-1 and V is TRBV5-1; 12 positions match TRBD2. This CDR3 has 16 amino acids. Losses at the gene ends were 3 bases for V and 6 bases for J; bases not matched to a gene: 7. CDR1 is SGHRS and CDR2 is YFSETQ in the germline V gene. CDR3 sequence (DNA): TGCGCCAGCAGCTCATGGACTAGCGGGGACCCCAATGAGCAGTTCTTC. Its protein product is CASSSWTSGDPNEQFF.

The chain recombines TRBV5-6 with TRBJ1-2; D remains unclear. V was trimmed by 1 base and J by 4 bases, leaving 14 bases between them. The CDR3 runs 15 residues. Germline V lookup: CDR1 SGHDT, CDR2 YYEEEE. The CDR3 nucleotides read TGTGCCAGCAGCTTGCCCGGTGGCGGAGTCTATGGCTACACCTTC. Translation gives CASSLPGGGVYGYTF.

V and J are TRBV10-3 and TRBJ2-7, with a weak D call TRBD2 (5 bases). Trimming took 7 bases from V and 1 from J, leaving 11 bases between them. CDR3 length: 13 amino acids. Germline loops: CDR1 ENHRY, CDR2 SYGVKD. The CDR3 nucleotides are TGTGCCATCAAAGCGCAGCGGTCCTACGAGCAGTACTTC. Translated: CAIKAQRSYEQYF.

This clone has only a few counts. The rearrangement joins TRBV6-1 to TRBJ1-3, with a weak D call TRBD1 (6 bases). V was pared by 6 bases and J by 1 base, with 10 bases between. The CDR3 totals 14 residues. Germline CDR1 reads MNHNS; CDR2 reads SASEGT. The CDR3 DNA sequence: TGTGCCAGCAGACCCCAGGGGTCTGGAAACACCATATATTTT. It codes for CASRPQGSGNTIYF.

V is TRBV11-3 and J is TRBJ2-7; D perhaps matches TRBD1 (5 bases). CDR3 length: 13 residues. Between the trimmed V and J ends, which lost 5 bases and 7 bases, there was a span of 15 bases. From germline, CDR1 is SGHNT and CDR2 YENEEA. The CDR3 loop reads CASSPRDREEQYF. CDR3 in DNA: TGTGCCAGCAGCCCCCGCGACAGAGAAGAGCAGTACTTC.

This clone was seen a handful of times. This chain's CDR3 is CTSSLDAPSGTEAFF. DNA of the CDR3: TGCACCAGCAGCCTGGACGCCCCATCGGGGACTGAAGCTTTCTTT. The gene calls are TRBV1 and TRBJ1-1. TRBV1 is termed a pseudogene. This CDR3 spans 15 amino acids.

This rearrangement joins TRBV4-3 to TRBJ2-1, with D perhaps TRBD1 (6 bases). V was pared by 3 bases and J by 9 bases, with 9 bases between. Germline V lookup: CDR1 LGHNA, CDR2 YSLEER. The CDR3 sequence is 12 residues long. For the CDR3, the DNA is TGCGCCAGCAGCCAGAAGACAGGTGAGCAGTTCTTC. Its protein product is CASSQKTGEQFF.

Only one count was recorded for this clone. The CDR3 nucleotides read TGTGCCAGTAAGCTAGACAATGAGCAGTTCTTC. It codes for CASKLDNEQFF. The chain employs TRBV4-2 and TRBJ2-1; D is unresolved. The length of the CDR3 is 11 residues. Germline values: CDR1 LGHNA, CDR2 YNFKEQ. Between the trimmed V and J ends, which lost 9 bases and 5 bases, there was a span of 8 bases.